This TCR beta chain was recorded in a study of T-cell memory formation after mild COVID-19. Study-wide findings and caveats: Prior to infection, memory already included some responding clones, suggesting cross-reactive memory joined. Balance between CD4 and CD8 was seen in clones contracting day 15 to 85, and a CD4+ lean was seen in later expanders.

This clonotype turned up a few times. Its antigen is undetermined. TCRdb processed the 5' RACE reads anew with MiXCR; each CDR3 protein has one entry. In the table there are 350,000 to 450,000 distinct CDR3 sequences, over 25% of which are singletons. J was trimmed by 6 bases and V by 4 bases; bases with no gene match: 13. The V gene's germline CDR1 is SGHRS and CDR2 YFSETQ. The CDR3 has 16 amino acids. The chain combines TRBV5-1 with TRBJ2-3, with 8 bases aligning to TRBD2. The origin of this receptor is an adult woman who had mild COVID-19 (a few samples of this study predate the infection). Cell type and time point are not known. Sequenced input: PBMCs or a T cell subset sorted from them (not recorded which). Here the CDR3 DNA reads TGCGCCAGCAGCCCGAGCGGGAGCCAGCCCAGCGATACGCAGTATTTT. As protein: CASSPSGSQPSDTQYF.